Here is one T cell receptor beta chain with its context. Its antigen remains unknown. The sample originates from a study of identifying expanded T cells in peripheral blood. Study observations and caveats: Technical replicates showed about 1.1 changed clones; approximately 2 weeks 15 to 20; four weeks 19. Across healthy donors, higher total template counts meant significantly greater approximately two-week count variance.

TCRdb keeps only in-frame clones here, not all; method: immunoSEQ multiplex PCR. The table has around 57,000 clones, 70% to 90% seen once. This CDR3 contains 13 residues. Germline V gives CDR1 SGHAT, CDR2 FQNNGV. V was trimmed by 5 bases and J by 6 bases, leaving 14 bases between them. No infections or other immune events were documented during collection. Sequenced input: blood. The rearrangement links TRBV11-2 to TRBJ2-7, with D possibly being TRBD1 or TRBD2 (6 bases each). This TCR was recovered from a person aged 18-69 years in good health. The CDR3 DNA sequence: TGTGCCAGCAGCCTAAGGACAGCGGGCGAGCAGTACTTC. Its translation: CASSLRTAGEQYF.